This is a list of T cell receptor beta chains from one sample in a study of CD8 T cells in ankylosing spondylitis. One entry per CDR3 protein, called by TCRdb with MiXCR from the 5' RACE reads. Here the sample spans about 250,000 distinct CDR3 sequences, 20% to 30% being singletons. Sample: blood, either unsorted or a sorted T cell fraction (not recorded which). The source of these receptors is a male donor with ankylosing spondylitis or in good health (not recorded which). The CDR3 runs from the conserved cysteine through the conserved F or W. D genes are given only for firm matches. Size values are once, few and many counts, or a class for expanded clones, and some rows have none.

>TRBJ2-3|many|TRBV12-3/TRBV12-4|NA
TGTGCCAGCAGTTTTACCACCAGCACAGATACGCAGTATTTT
CASSFTTSTDTQYF
>TRBJ2-2|NA|TRBV20-1|NA
TGCAGTGCTGGACCCCCAGGGTTTGCCGGGGAGCTGTTTTTT
CSAGPPGFAGELFF
>TRBJ2-1|NA|TRBV21-1|NA
TGTGCCAGCAGCAAAGTGGGAACAGAGCAGTTCTTC
CASSKVGTEQFF
>TRBJ2-3|many|TRBV20-1|TRBD2
TGCAGTGCTAGAGATCTTGCGGGGGTCACAGATACGCAGTATTTT
CSARDLAGVTDTQYF
>TRBJ2-4|NA|TRBV2|NA
TGTGCCAGAAATGTCATACAGGGATACAAAAACGTTCAGTACTTC
CARNVIQGYKNVQYF
>TRBJ1-6|many|TRBV12-3/TRBV12-4|NA
TGTGCCAGCAGAAATGACGTGGGGGATTCACCCCTCCACTTT
CASRNDVGDSPLHF
>TRBJ2-3|few|TRBV5-1|NA
TGCGCCAGCAGCTTGGGGGGACTCGATACGCAGTATTTT
CASSLGGLDTQYF
>TRBJ2-7|many|TRBV11-2|TRBD1
TGTGCCAGCAGCTCGGGACAGGGAAGCTACGAGCAGTACTTC
CASSSGQGSYEQYF
>TRBJ2-5|many|TRBV18|TRBD2
TGTGCCAGCTCACCTCTAGCGGGGAACCAAGAGACCCAGTACTTC
CASSPLAGNQETQYF
>TRBJ1-2|many|TRBV20-1|NA
TGCAGTGCTAGTGCAGGCATCTATGGCTACACCTTC
CSASAGIYGYTF
>TRBJ2-1|NA|TRBV12-3/TRBV12-4|TRBD2
TGTGCCAGCAGTTCCGGGGGGGCAGGATGGAATGAGCAGTTCTTC
CASSSGGAGWNEQFF
>TRBJ2-1|NA|TRBV29-1|TRBD2
TGCAGCGTTGTTCTTGACCGACTAGCGGTTTACAATGAGCAGTTCTTC
CSVVLDRLAVYNEQFF
>TRBJ2-1|many|TRBV29-1|NA
TGCAGCGTGAGTGCTAGCAACAACAATGAGCAGTTCTTC
CSVSASNNNEQFF
>TRBJ2-5|few|TRBV7-2|TRBD2
TGTGCCAGCAGCTTAGCCCTAGGGACTAGCGGGGGGGCAGAACAAGAGACCCAGTACTTC
CASSLALGTSGGAEQETQYF
>TRBJ2-1|few|TRBV7-7|TRBD2
TGTGCTAGCAGCTTACTAGCGGGGGGGCGGGGTGAGCAGTTCTTC
CASSLLAGGRGEQFF
>TRBJ2-5|NA|TRBV15|NA
TGTGCCACCAGCGAGGGTGGGGAGACCCAGTACTTC
CATSEGGETQYF
>TRBJ1-2|many|TRBV3-1|TRBD1
TGTGCCAGCAGCAAGGGACAGGCCAACTATGGCTACACCTTC
CASSKGQANYGYTF
>TRBJ2-3|NA|TRBV12-3/TRBV12-4|NA
TGTGCCAGCAGTTTGGGCGCAGACACAGATACGCAGTATTTT
CASSLGADTDTQYF
>TRBJ1-1|many|TRBV6-1|NA
TGTGCCAGCAGGACCGACAGTTACACTGAAGCTTTCTTT
CASRTDSYTEAFF
>TRBJ2-1|many|TRBV12-3/TRBV12-4|TRBD2
TGTGCCAGCAGTTTTCGGGGACTAGCCACGAACAATGAGCAGTTCTTC
CASSFRGLATNNEQFF
>TRBJ2-1|many|TRBV29-1|NA
TGCAGCGTTGTAGGGAGCTCCTACAATGAGCAGTTCTTC
CSVVGSSYNEQFF
>TRBJ2-3|few|TRBV20-1|NA
TGCAGTGCTAGTGCCGCTAGGGGGTCAGATACGCAGTATTTT
CSASAARGSDTQYF
>TRBJ2-1|NA|TRBV6-5|NA
TGTGCCAGCGGCCGGACTAATGAGCAGTTCTTC
CASGRTNEQFF
>TRBJ2-2|many|TRBV20-1|NA
TGCAGTGCTAGAATGGGGACCGGGGAGCTGTTTTTT
CSARMGTGELFF
>TRBJ1-2|few|TRBV6-1|NA
TGTGCCAGCCGGACAGCTGTCTATGGCTACACCTTC
CASRTAVYGYTF
>TRBJ2-5|many|TRBV20-1|NA
TGCAGTGCTAGGGAGGACATCCAAGAGACCCAGTACTTC
CSAREDIQETQYF
>TRBJ2-3|few|TRBV7-2|NA
TGTGCCAGCAGCTTCCAGGGCGGAGATACGCAGTATTTT
CASSFQGGDTQYF
>TRBJ2-2|NA|TRBV20-1|NA
TGCAGTGCTAGAGGGTTTCAGTACACCGGGGAGCTGTTTTTT
CSARGFQYTGELFF
>TRBJ2-4|NA|TRBV6-5|TRBD2
TGTGCCAGCAGTTACGGGAGGGGTGCCAAAAACATTCAGTACTTC
CASSYGRGAKNIQYF
>TRBJ2-5|few|TRBV10-3|NA
TGTGCCATCAGTAGGTCAACAGCCGGGGAGACCCAGTACTTC
CAISRSTAGETQYF
>TRBJ1-2|many|TRBV7-2|TRBD1
TGTGCCAGCAGCCGGGGCGGGGACAGGCGGTCGGGCTACACCTTC
CASSRGGDRRSGYTF
>TRBJ1-6|few|TRBV7-9|NA
TGTGCCAGCAGCTATGCGGGACACCCCCTCCACTTT
CASSYAGHPLHF
>TRBJ1-2|many|TRBV20-1|NA
TGCAGTGCTAGTTCGGGGGGCGATGGCTACACCTTC
CSASSGGDGYTF
>TRBJ2-2|NA|TRBV12-3/TRBV12-4|NA
TGTGCCAGCAGAGATAAGACCGGGACGAACACCGGGGAGCTGTTTTTT
CASRDKTGTNTGELFF
>TRBJ1-5|few|TRBV6-1|NA
TGTGCCAGCAGGAACCCTCAGGGACGGGGCTCGGCCCAGCATTTT
CASRNPQGRGSAQHF
>TRBJ2-5|NA|TRBV2|TRBD2
TGTGCCAGCAGTTCCGATGGCGGGGGGGGAGAGACCCAGTACTTC
CASSSDGGGGETQYF
>TRBJ2-7|NA|TRBV25-1|TRBD1
TGTGCCAGCACCACCGGGACAGGCTACGAGCAGTACTTC
CASTTGTGYEQYF
>TRBJ2-1|NA|TRBV10-1|TRBD2
TGCGCCAGCAGTCGGACTAGCGGGACCTACAATGAGCAGTTCTTC
CASSRTSGTYNEQFF
>TRBJ1-1|few|TRBV12-3/TRBV12-4|TRBD1
TGTGCCAGCAGTCTAAGACAGGGGGGGTACACTGAAGCTTTCTTT
CASSLRQGGYTEAFF
>TRBJ2-3|many|TRBV5-1|NA
TGCGCCAGCAGCTCAGGCACAGATACGCAGTATTTT
CASSSGTDTQYF
>TRBJ2-1|many|TRBV20-1|NA
TGCAGTGCTAACTTAGCAGGCGAGCAGTTCTTC
CSANLAGEQFF
>TRBJ1-1|many|TRBV4-1|NA
TGCGCCAGCAGCCAAGTTAAGGGAAGGGACACTGAAGCTTTCTTT
CASSQVKGRDTEAFF
>TRBJ2-3|few|TRBV20-1|NA
TGCAGTGCTAGACTCTTGGAAAGCACAGATACGCAGTATTTT
CSARLLESTDTQYF
>TRBJ1-2|many|TRBV19|TRBD1
TGTGCCAGTACTCACAGGGGGGCCTCCACCTTC
CASTHRGASTF
>TRBJ2-3|many|TRBV29-1|NA
TGCAGCGTCGGGGCCAGGTTCACAGATACGCAGTATTTT
CSVGARFTDTQYF
>TRBJ2-2|few|TRBV12-3/TRBV12-4|NA
TGTGCCAGCGGAGTGTACGGGAGCGGGGAGCTGTTTTTT
CASGVYGSGELFF
>TRBJ2-3|NA|TRBV18|TRBD2
TGTGCCAGCTCATCGACGGGACTAGCGGGGGGCACAGATACGCAGTATTTT
CASSSTGLAGGTDTQYF
>TRBJ2-3|NA|TRBV18|TRBD2
TGTGCCAGCTCACCGTTCGGGGGGTCAGATACGCAGTATTTT
CASSPFGGSDTQYF
>TRBJ1-5|NA|TRBV24-1|NA
TGTGCCACCAGTGATTTACAGGCCGGTCAGCCCCAGCATTTT
CATSDLQAGQPQHF
>TRBJ1-3|few|TRBV18|NA
TGTGCCAGCTCACCACTTTCGAGCTCTGGAAACACCATATATTTT
CASSPLSSSGNTIYF
>TRBJ2-3|many|TRBV20-1|TRBD2
TGCAGTGCTGGACGGGGGGGCCGGACAGATACGCAGTATTTT
CSAGRGGRTDTQYF